These 9 T cell receptor beta chains originate from one sample sequenced in a study of T-cell memory formation after mild COVID-19. Via MiXCR, TCRdb re-called the 5' RACE reads, giving one row per CDR3 protein. Seen here are about 340,000 distinct CDR3 sequences, approximately 15% observed once, and the top ten hold around 20%. The sequenced material came from PBMCs or a T cell subset sorted from them (not recorded which). The receptor source for this set is a man aged 18 to 29 who had mild COVID-19 (a few samples of this study predate the infection). Cell type and time point are not known.

The chain uses TRBV6-2 or TRBV6-3 and TRBJ2-1; D call uncertain. The CDR3 covers 14 residues. V was pared by 4 bases and J by 0 bases, with 7 bases between. Germline lookup yields CDR1 MNHEY and CDR2 SVGEGT. In DNA, the CDR3 is TGTGCCAGCAGTTCGGATCCCTCCTACAATGAGCAGTTCTTC. It translates to CASSSDPSYNEQFF.

This clonotype was seen more than once but under ten times. The chain uses TRBV20-1 and TRBJ1-6; D is ambiguous. Germline CDR1 DFQATT, CDR2 SNEGSKA (reference sequence). The CDR3 extends over 14 amino acids. The V end was cut by 4 bases, the J end by 8 bases, with 15 bases between. The CDR3 coding sequence is TGCAGTGCTACTACAGAAGAAACGTATTCACCCCTCCACTTT. Encoded protein: CSATTEETYSPLHF.

This clonotype was counted between two and nine times. The chain carries TRBV3-1 and TRBJ2-5; TRBD2 matches 15 bases. The CDR3 consists of 15 residues. The V and J ends lost 1 base and 9 bases, in that order; junction bases with no gene match: 3. The germline V gene has CDR1 LGHDT and CDR2 YNNKEL (reference sequence). The CDR3 loop is CASSQGGTSGGSQYF. The CDR3 region has the DNA TGTGCCAGCAGCCAAGGGGGGACTAGCGGGGGGTCCCAGTACTTC.

This clonotype came up many times. The chain joins TRBV5-4 to TRBJ2-3; TRBD2 might be the D (6 bases). Germline CDR1 and CDR2: SGHNT and YYREEE (reference sequence). The CDR3 has 16 residues. V was cut by 4 bases and J by 0 bases, with 15 bases left in between. The chain's CDR3 is CASSAGTDASTDTQYF. DNA for the CDR3: TGTGCCAGCAGCGCGGGGACGGATGCTAGCACAGATACGCAGTATTTT.

The CDR3 DNA reads as TGCAGCGTTGAGATCCCCTACATGCAAGAGACCCAGTACTTC. As protein: CSVEIPYMQETQYF. The rearrangement links TRBV29-1 to TRBJ2-5; D is undetermined. The CDR3 extends over 14 amino acids. Germline lookup yields CDR1 SQVTM and CDR2 ANQGSEA. V was clipped by 3 bases and J by 2 bases, with 13 bases between them.

The rearrangement links TRBV7-6 to TRBJ2-3; perhaps TRBD2 as D (6 bases). The germline V gene has CDR1 SGHVS and CDR2 FNYEAQ. The CDR3 runs to 16 residues. V was trimmed by 7 bases and J by 1 base, leaving 18 bases between them. CDR3 in DNA: TGTGCCAGCACCGACATGGCCTGGGGGGGCACAGATACGCAGTATTTT. It specifies CASTDMAWGGTDTQYF.

This clonotype was seen a handful of times. CDR3 amino acids: CASSSFGQGEQYV. CDR3 sequence (DNA): TGTGCCAGCAGTTCCTTCGGACAGGGGGAGCAGTACGTC. V gene TRBV12-3 or TRBV12-4 combines with J gene TRBJ2-7; TRBD1 aligns across 9 bases. The junction had 5 bases not matched to a gene; V was cut back by 4 bases and J by 7 bases. The length of the CDR3 is 13 residues.

The genes are TRBV27 and TRBJ1-1; maybe TRBD1 (6 bases). Per germline, CDR1 MNHEY and CDR2 SMNVEV (reference sequence). The CDR3 is made up of 11 amino acids. Deletions cut 6 bases from V and 8 bases from J, with 10 bases between. DNA for the CDR3: TGTGCCAGCAGAAGTCAGGGGGAAGCTTTCTTT. Translated: CASRSQGEAFF.

This clonotype was observed a handful of times. The J gene is TRBJ2-1, the V gene TRBV5-1, with D unclear. Trimming left V 4 bases short and J 2 bases short, with 10 bases between. The CDR3 has 14 amino acids. CDR1 is SGHRS, CDR2 YFSETQ, per germline. The CDR3 spells CASSTGHTYNEQFF. The CDR3 DNA reads TGCGCCAGCAGCACCGGCCATACCTACAATGAGCAGTTCTTC.